The next 14 T cell receptor beta chains were all read from a single sample in a study of identical twins. Via MiXCR, TCRdb re-called the 5' RACE reads, giving one row per CDR3 protein. The table includes 1.5 million to 2 million distinct CDR3 sequences, about 30% detected once. Sequences were obtained from cord blood. These receptors were taken from a newborn girl in good health.

The chain links TRBV20-1 to TRBJ2-3; D is perhaps TRBD1 (5 bases). CDR1 is DFQATT, CDR2 SNEGSKA, per germline (reference sequence). V dropped 3 bases and J dropped 2 bases, with 9 bases sitting between them. The CDR3 contains 13 residues. CDR3 DNA: TGCAGTGCTAGGACAGTTCTCACAGATACGCAGTATTTT. As protein: CSARTVLTDTQYF.

Only a few counts were recorded for this clonotype. The rearrangement joins TRBV4-2 to TRBJ1-5; no clear D gene. Trimming took 0 bases from V and 0 from J, leaving 9 bases between them. Germline V gene data show CDR1 as LGHNA and CDR2 as YNFKEQ. CDR3 length: 16 amino acids. For the CDR3, the DNA is TGTGCCAGCAGCCAAGATCTCGGCGGTAGCAATCAGCCCCAGCATTTT. Encoded protein: CASSQDLGGSNQPQHF.

V and J are TRBV12-3 or TRBV12-4 and TRBJ1-1, with unresolved D. The CDR3 contains 11 residues. Trimming shortened V by 2 bases and J by 11 bases, and 9 bases separated the two germline ends. The chain's CDR3 is CASSLQSRAFF. CDR3 DNA sequence: TGTGCCAGCAGTTTACAGTCAAGGGCTTTCTTT.

The chain links TRBV20-1 to TRBJ1-4, with a weak D call TRBD1 (6 bases). The CDR3 extends over 12 amino acids. From germline, CDR1 is DFQATT and CDR2 SNEGSKA (reference sequence). Trimming removed 7 bases at V and 5 bases at J, with 11 bases between. The CDR3 is CSVRTANEKLFF. CDR3 sequence (DNA): TGCAGTGTACGGACAGCAAATGAAAAACTGTTTTTT.

This clonotype was counted only a few times. The V gene is TRBV28, the J gene TRBJ2-5; D is perhaps TRBD2 (6 bases). This CDR3 contains 12 residues. Germline V gives CDR1 MDHEN, CDR2 SYDVKM. V lost 3 bases to trimming and J lost 11 bases, with 13 bases between them. CDR3 amino acids: CASSFRIREQYF. The CDR3, as DNA: TGTGCCAGCAGTTTTCGTATCCGGGAGCAGTACTTC.

The rearrangement uses TRBV3-1 and TRBJ2-1, with a tentative D call TRBD2 (6 bases). The CDR3 contains 15 residues. Germline loops: CDR1 LGHDT, CDR2 YNNKEL (reference sequence). V was trimmed by 0 bases and J by 6 bases, leaving 12 bases between them. The CDR3 coding sequence is TGTGCCAGCAGCCAAGACCCGGGGGAGTTCAATGAGCAGTTCTTC. Translation gives CASSQDPGEFNEQFF.

This clonotype was recorded a few times. This chain connects TRBV27 to TRBJ2-1, with 10 nucleotides matching TRBD2. Losses at the gene ends were 6 bases for V and 8 bases for J; bases not matched to a gene: 7. CDR1 is MNHEY, CDR2 SMNVEV, per germline (reference sequence). This CDR3 region has 14 residues. This chain's CDR3 is CASRKAGGVYEQFF. CDR3 DNA: TGTGCCAGCAGGAAAGCGGGAGGGGTCTATGAGCAGTTCTTC.

As concerns this clonotype: This clone may be a read error of a much larger clone one base away. CDR3 DNA: TGTGCCAGCAGTTCCCTGGAGGACAATGAGCAGTACTTC. This gives the protein CASSSLEDNEQYF. This chain connects TRBV12-3 or TRBV12-4 to TRBJ2-7, with D perhaps given as TRBD1 or TRBD2 (5 bases each). V dropped 4 bases and J dropped 7 bases, with 14 bases sitting between them. The CDR3 consists of 13 residues.

The genes are TRBV10-3 and TRBJ1-6, with D possibly matching TRBD1 (6 bases). This CDR3 comprises 14 residues. Germline CDR1 and CDR2: ENHRY and SYGVKD. V was trimmed by 6 bases and J by 8 bases, leaving 14 bases between them. The CDR3 sequence: CAIRETGKYSPLHF. The CDR3 DNA is TGTGCCATCAGGGAAACAGGGAAATATTCACCCCTCCACTTT.

In this sample, this clonotype turned up many times. The chain joins TRBV2 to TRBJ1-2, with D possibly TRBD1 on 5 matching bases. The V and J ends lost 11 bases and 4 bases respectively, with 29 bases between them. CDR3 length: 17 residues. Germline CDR1 SNHLY, CDR2 FYNNEI. Here the CDR3 reads CAHLPTPTSGPSYGYTF. As DNA, the CDR3 is TGTGCCCACTTACCGACCCCCACCTCAGGGCCTTCCTATGGCTACACCTTC.

About this clonotype itself: This may be a read error: a much more frequent sequence differs by one nucleotide. The V and J genes are TRBV28 and TRBJ2-5, with 8 bases aligning to TRBD1. V shed 5 bases and J 7 bases; nucleotides not matched to a gene: 6. This CDR3 is 13 amino acids long. Germline V lookup: CDR1 MDHEN, CDR2 SYDVKM. The CDR3 is CASSDRGRGTQYF. DNA for the CDR3: TGTGCCAGCAGTGACAGGGGACGAGGGACCCAGTACTTC. Full variable domain (outside the CDR3, taken from reference TRBV28 and TRBJ2-5): DVKVTQSSRYLVKRTGEKVFLECVQDMDHENMFWYRQDPGLGLRLIYFSYDVKMKEKGDIPEGYSVSREKKERFSLILESASTNQTSMYLCASSDRGRGTQYFGPGTRLLVL.

This clonotype was seen a few times. J is TRBJ2-4 and V is TRBV2, with D hard to call. CDR1 is SNHLY and CDR2 is FYNNEI in the germline V gene. The CDR3 is 14 residues long. Trimming took 6 bases from V and 4 from J, leaving 13 bases between them. This CDR3 reads CASSERLSKNIQYF. The CDR3 coding sequence is TGTGCCAGCAGCGAACGACTTTCTAAAAACATTCAGTACTTC.

The chain employs TRBV20-1 and TRBJ2-7, with D unresolved. The J call may be faulty, since TRBJ2-5 better matches the DNA end. Germline-derived CDR1 and CDR2 are DFQATT and SNEGSKA (reference sequence). This CDR3 has 13 amino acids. CDR3 loop: CSATRTAKETQYF. Here the CDR3 DNA reads TGCAGTGCTACGAGGACCGCCAAAGAGACCCAGTACTTC.

On this clonotype: Sequence at one end of the junction differs from germline and may be a read error. V usage is TRBV11-3 and J usage is TRBJ2-1; no definite D call. Looked up from germline, CDR1 is SGHNT and CDR2 is YENEEA. The CDR3 has 15 amino acids. The chain's CDR3 is CASSLGTESDNVQFF. Here the CDR3 DNA reads TGTGCCAGCAGCTTAGGTACAGAATCCGACAATGTGCAGTTCTTC.